Below are 18 T cell receptor beta chains sequenced from a single sample in a study of a mutant IDH1 vaccine in newly diagnosed glioma. Specified time point: week 35, safety follow-up. Mutant IDH1 20-mer peptide, at 300 ug, made up each vaccine dose, with topical imiquimod. Only in-frame clones appear in the TCRdb table, and some are missing; sequencing was by immunoSEQ multiplex PCR. Here the sample spans some 57,000 clones, 80% to 90% being singletons. Antigens of these TCRs are unknown. Sequencing was performed on PBMCs, taken from a glioma patient whose treatment included an IDH1 peptide vaccine. These receptors were obtained from a woman aged 18 to 35 with glioma.

This clone was found a few times. CDR3 amino acids: CASSETSLFF. The CDR3 DNA is TGTGCCAGCAGTGAGACTAGTCTGTTCTTC. The chain carries TRBV2 and TRBJ2-1; D perhaps matches TRBD2 (6 bases). The germline V gene has CDR1 SNHLY and CDR2 FYNNEI. V was shortened by 3 bases and J by 15 bases, with 9 bases between the two germline ends. The CDR3 contains 10 residues.

Concerning this clone itself: Other DNA sequences from this sample encode an identical CDR3 as well. The rearrangement links TRBV6-1 to TRBJ1-2, with TRBD1 identical over 8 bases. CDR3 size: 15 residues. CDR1 is MNHNS, CDR2 SASEGT, per germline. V lost 1 base to trimming and J lost 6 bases; unmatched junction nucleotides: 7. The CDR3 region is CASSEVRTGNHGYTF. The CDR3 nucleotides are TGTGCCAGCAGTGAAGTCAGGACAGGGAATCATGGCTACACCTTC.

This rearrangement joins TRBV27 to TRBJ1-2, with TRBD1 identical over 7 bases. This CDR3 has 14 residues. Germline CDR1 and CDR2: MNHEY and SMNVEV (reference sequence). Trimming at V came to 5 bases and at J to 6 bases, leaving 9 bases not matched to a gene. The CDR3 DNA reads as TGTGCCAGCAGTCACAGGGGACTCAGGAATGGCTACACCTTC. Protein product: CASSHRGLRNGYTF.

The V call is TRBV7-2, the J call TRBJ1-5; TRBD1 matches 9 bases. The germline CDR1 and CDR2 sequences are SGHTA and FQGNSA. This CDR3 has 15 residues. V was pared by 1 base and J by 6 bases, with 4 bases of the junction left unmatched. The CDR3 DNA is TGTGCCAGCAGCTTAGGTGGGACAGGGATTCAGCCCCAGCATTTT. Translated: CASSLGGTGIQPQHF.

This rearrangement joins TRBV16 to TRBJ2-1, with D perhaps assigned TRBD1 or TRBD2 (5 bases each). Germline lookup yields CDR1 KGHSY and CDR2 FQNENV. V dropped 2 bases and J dropped 0 bases, with 14 bases sitting between them. This CDR3 comprises 17 residues. CDR3 coding DNA: TGTGCCAGCAGCCAACGAGGGGACGGATCCTCCTACAATGAGCAGTTCTTC. The encoded protein is CASSQRGDGSSYNEQFF.

The rearrangement links TRBV9 to TRBJ2-3, with a possible D match to TRBD1 (6 bases). CDR3 length equals 15 residues. Germline CDR1 reads SGDLS; CDR2 reads YYNGEE. Trimming left V 0 bases short and J 6 bases short, with 14 bases between. The CDR3: CASSVGVGARDTQYF. CDR3 sequence (DNA): TGTGCCAGCAGCGTAGGGGTGGGGGCCAGGGATACGCAGTATTTT.

The rearrangement links TRBV11-3 to TRBJ2-3, with 7 nucleotides matching TRBD2. This CDR3 has 15 amino acids. Germline CDR1 is SGHNT and CDR2 is YENEEA. V was pared by 1 base and J by 2 bases, with 3 bases of the junction left unmatched. Written as DNA, the CDR3 is TGTGCCAGCAGCTTAGGCGGGGGTGACACAGATACGCAGTATTTT. This gives the protein CASSLGGGDTDTQYF. The whole variable domain, filled in from reference TRBV11-3 and TRBJ2-3, reads EAGVVQSPRYKIIEKKQPVAFWCNPISGHNTLYWYLQNLGQGPELLIRYENEEAVDDSQLPKDRFSAERLKGVDSTLKIQPAELGDSAVYLCASSLGGGDTDTQYFGPGTRLTVL.

The CDR3 region is CASSLRRGPSSGNTIYF. The DNA of the CDR3 is TGTGCCAGCAGCTTACGGCGGGGGCCGAGCTCTGGAAACACCATATATTTT. V is TRBV7-6 and J is TRBJ1-3, with a tentative D call TRBD1 (6 bases). The V gene lost 2 bases and the J gene lost 0 bases, with 14 bases spanning the gap. The CDR3 sequence is 17 residues long. Germline loops: CDR1 SGHVS, CDR2 FNYEAQ. The whole variable domain, remainder taken from reference TRBV7-6 and TRBJ1-3, is GAGVSQSPRYKVTKRGQDVALRCDPISGHVSLYWYRQALGQGPEFLTYFNYEAQQDKSGLPNDRFSAERPEGSISTLTIQRTEQRDSAMYRCASSLRRGPSSGNTIYFGEGSWLTVV.

The V gene is TRBV27, the J gene TRBJ2-5, with D possibly TRBD2 on 6 matching bases. Germline CDR1 is MNHEY and CDR2 is SMNVEV (reference sequence). Trimming removed 3 bases from V and 1 base from J, with 9 bases in between. The CDR3 is made up of 14 amino acids. The CDR3 reads CASSLWGVQETQYF. The CDR3 bases are TGTGCCAGCAGTTTGTGGGGGGTCCAAGAGACCCAGTACTTC.

V is TRBV4-2 and J is TRBJ1-2; no clear D gene. Trimming shortened V by 5 bases and J by 6 bases, and 22 bases separated the two germline ends. The length of the CDR3 is 16 residues. The germline V gene encodes CDR1 LGHNA and CDR2 YNFKEQ. This CDR3 reads CASSLRTVAQVDGYTF. The CDR3 DNA sequence: TGTGCCAGCAGCTTACGGACTGTGGCCCAGGTAGATGGCTACACCTTC.

The gene calls are TRBV11-1 and TRBJ1-1; 8 positions agree with TRBD1. V lost 4 bases, J lost 0 bases, and 7 bases stayed unmatched. Per the germline V gene, CDR1 is SGHAT and CDR2 is FQDESV (reference sequence). The CDR3 runs to 16 residues. The CDR3 nucleotides read TGTGCCAGCAGCTCGGGACAGGCCCTTATGAACACTGAAGCTTTCTTT. It is translated as CASSSGQALMNTEAFF.

With regard to this clone: Its ends do not fully match the called genes, so a read error is possible. V and J are TRBV4-1 and TRBJ1-4, with D unclear. The CDR3 loop spans 13 amino acids. The germline V gene has CDR1 MGHRA and CDR2 YSYEKL. The chain's CDR3 is CASYPGRNEKLLF. CDR3 bases: TGCGCCAGCTACCCCGGGCGCAATGAAAAACTGCTTTTT.

The V and J genes are TRBV7-9 and TRBJ2-3; D is undetermined. With 3 bases removed from V and 2 bases from J, the gap between germline ends came to 9 bases. The CDR3 covers 14 residues. The germline CDR1 and CDR2 sequences are SEHNR and FQNEAQ (reference sequence). The CDR3 region is CASSFQDDTDTQYF. The CDR3 DNA is TGTGCCAGCAGCTTTCAGGACGACACAGATACGCAGTATTTT.

In its sample, this clone was seen once. The gene calls are TRBV6-1 and TRBJ2-7; TRBD2 matches at 8 bases. The CDR3 sequence is 12 residues long. Looked up from germline, CDR1 is MNHNS and CDR2 is SASEGT. Trimming cost V 7 bases and J 5 bases; bases outside gene matches: 4. CDR3 protein: CASTTTSDEQYF. The CDR3 DNA sequence: TGTGCCAGCACCACGACTAGCGACGAGCAGTACTTC.

This clone was recorded only once. The V call is TRBV7-9, the J call TRBJ1-2, with TRBD1 as a possible D gene (5 bases). CDR1 and CDR2 from the germline V gene are SEHNR and FQNEAQ (reference sequence). The CDR3 is 12 residues long. The germline V and J ends were trimmed by 1 base and 12 bases, with 12 bases remaining between them. The CDR3 DNA is TGTGCCAGCAGCTTAGGGGGACCGCTAAACACCTTC. Translated: CASSLGGPLNTF. Combining the CDR3 with reference TRBV7-9 and TRBJ1-2 gives the whole variable domain DTGVSQNPRHKITKRGQNVTFRCDPISEHNRLYWYRQTLGQGPEFLTYFQNEAQLEKSRLLSDRFSAERPKGSFSTLEIQRTEQGDSAMYLCASSLGGPLNTFGSGTRLTVV.

V gene TRBV7-2 combines with J gene TRBJ1-4, with D maybe TRBD1 (5 bases). The CDR3 has 15 amino acids. V was shortened by 5 bases and J by 7 bases, with 17 bases between the two germline ends. The germline V gene encodes CDR1 SGHTA and CDR2 FQGNSA. CDR3 bases: TGTGCCAGCAGCCCAACTTCAGGGTTAGGTGAAAAACTGTTTTTT. This translates into CASSPTSGLGEKLFF.

This clone was seen only a few times. This chain connects TRBV18 to TRBJ1-1; no reliable D call. CDR3 length: 12 amino acids. Trimming cost V 2 bases and J 4 bases, with 5 bases left between them. Germline V gene lookup returns CDR1 KGHSH and CDR2 LQKENI. This CDR3 is CASSPRVTEAFF. The CDR3 DNA reads TGTGCCAGCTCACCAAGGGTCACTGAAGCTTTCTTT.

CDR3 sequence reads: CASSSGGSPLHF. Here the CDR3 DNA reads TGTGCCAGCAGCTCCGGCGGCTCACCCCTCCACTTT. The chain combines TRBV7-3 with TRBJ1-6; the D is unclear. The CDR3 is 12 amino acids. Deletions cut 4 bases from V and 10 bases from J, with 8 bases between. CDR1 is SGHTA and CDR2 is FQGTGA in the germline V gene. The entire variable domain, with the rest obtained from reference TRBV7-3 and TRBJ1-6, is as follows: GAGVSQTPSNKVTEKGKYVELRCDPISGHTALYWYRQSLGQGPEFLIYFQGTGAADDSGLPNDRFFAVRPEGSVSTLKIQRTERGDSAVYLCASSSGGSPLHFGNGTRLTVT.